A selection of T cell receptor beta chains follows, all from one sample in a study of Graves' ophthalmopathy and Graves' hyperthyroidism. MiXCR was run by TCRdb on the multiplex PCR reads, yielding one entry per CDR3 protein. Counted here are about 620,000 distinct CDR3 sequences, about 20% occurring once; the ten biggest clones make up roughly 6.9%. The sample comprised peripheral blood. The receptor source for this set is a woman younger than 30 with stable Graves' hyperthyroidism. Some clones in this sample may be carry-over from other donors' samples. Each CDR3 is given with its conserved first and last residue. A D gene is named only where the DNA matches it firmly. Only some rows state a clone size, as once, few, many or a class for expanded clones.

>TRBV4-1|.|TRBD2|TRBJ2-4
TGCGCCAGCAGCTGGACTAGCGGGGGTCCAGTCTTAGGCAAAAACATTCAGTACTTC
CASSWTSGGPVLGKNIQYF
>TRBV14|.|TRBD1|TRBJ2-7
TGTGCCAGCAGCCAAGATGGTTTTAGGGGGCCCTACGAGCAGTACTTC
CASSQDGFRGPYEQYF
>TRBV20-1|many|TRBD2|TRBJ2-7
TGCAGTGCTTCCGCTAGCGGGAGCGGCAGCTCCTACGAGCAGTACTTC
CSASASGSGSSYEQYF
>TRBV5-1|.|.|TRBJ2-2
TGCGCCAGCAGCTTTCCCCGTACTGACGGCGGGGAGCTGTTTTTT
CASSFPRTDGGELFF
>TRBV11-1|.|.|TRBJ1-1
TGTGCCAGCAGCTTAGGTGGGGTGATGAACACTGAAGCTTTCTTT
CASSLGGVMNTEAFF
>TRBV20-1|.|.|TRBJ2-7
TGCAGTGCTAGAGGGGCGTACGAGCAGTACTTC
CSARGAYEQYF
>TRBV20-1|many|TRBD1|TRBJ2-7
TGCAGTGCTAGTAGTGGGGGACAGGGGCTCCTCTACGAGCAGTACTTC
CSASSGGQGLLYEQYF
>TRBV24-1|.|.|TRBJ1-2
TGTGCCACCAGTTCGTCCCGGGGAATTCATGGCTACACCTTC
CATSSSRGIHGYTF
>TRBV6-5|many|.|TRBJ1-5
TGTGCCAGCAGGAGCAGCTATAGCAATCAGCCCCAGCATTTT
CASRSSYSNQPQHF
>TRBV7-8|many|TRBD1|TRBJ1-5
TGTGCCAGCAGCTCGGACAGGCCGCAGCCCCAGCATTTT
CASSSDRPQPQHF
>TRBV28|few|TRBD1|TRBJ1-3
TGTGCCAGCAGAAAGACAGGGTCTGGAAACACCATATATTTT
CASRKTGSGNTIYF
>TRBV6-4|.|TRBD1|TRBJ2-3
TGTGCCAGCAGTGACGGACAGGGGTCGGATACGCAGTATTTT
CASSDGQGSDTQYF
>TRBV28|many|.|TRBJ1-5
TGTGCCAGCAGTCGCACATACCTGTGGGGGAGCAATCAGCCCCAGCATTTT
CASSRTYLWGSNQPQHF
>TRBV11-1|many|.|TRBJ1-1
TGTGCCAGCAGCTTAAATGGTGCAGGAGTGAACACTGAAGCTTTCTTT
CASSLNGAGVNTEAFF
>TRBV28|.|TRBD2|TRBJ2-7
TGTGCCAGCAGTTATAGCGGGGGGGCCGAAGAGCAGTACTTC
CASSYSGGAEEQYF
>TRBV18|many|.|TRBJ2-5
TGTGCCAGCTCACCACCGTACGGGGGGCCGATGGGGGAGACCCAGTACTTC
CASSPPYGGPMGETQYF
>TRBV20-1|.|.|TRBJ1-1
TGCAGTGCCACTACAGCGGGGAACGAAGCTTTCTTT
CSATTAGNEAFF